This T cell receptor beta chain was captured in a study of T cell responses to AZD1222 COVID-19 vaccine. Study observations and caveats: Sampling captured repertoires only after the peak T cell response. At baseline, just a handful of AZD1222 recipients tested seropositive. Donors were chiefly white British, with a greater number of females, and clonal diversity was perhaps underestimated.

With V trimmed by 2 bases and J by 6 bases, 15 bases remained unmatched. Germline V gene data show CDR1 as LNHDA and CDR2 as SQIVND (reference sequence). CDR3 length equals 17 residues. Regarding this clone: What it binds is unknown.

The repertoire was sequenced with immunoSEQ multiplex PCR; TCRdb's copy has only in-frame clones and lacks some. Of more than 85,000 clones listed, about 90% are singletons. Sample: peripheral blood, taken 28 days after the second AZD1222 dose. This receptor was taken from an adult who received the AZD1222 COVID-19 vaccine. The chain recombines TRBV19 with TRBJ1-1; 7 nucleotides match TRBD1. CDR3 coding DNA: TGTGCCAGTAGTATACCCATCAGAGGGAGACAGGGCGCTGAAGCTTTCTTT. This encodes CASSIPIRGRQGAEAFF.